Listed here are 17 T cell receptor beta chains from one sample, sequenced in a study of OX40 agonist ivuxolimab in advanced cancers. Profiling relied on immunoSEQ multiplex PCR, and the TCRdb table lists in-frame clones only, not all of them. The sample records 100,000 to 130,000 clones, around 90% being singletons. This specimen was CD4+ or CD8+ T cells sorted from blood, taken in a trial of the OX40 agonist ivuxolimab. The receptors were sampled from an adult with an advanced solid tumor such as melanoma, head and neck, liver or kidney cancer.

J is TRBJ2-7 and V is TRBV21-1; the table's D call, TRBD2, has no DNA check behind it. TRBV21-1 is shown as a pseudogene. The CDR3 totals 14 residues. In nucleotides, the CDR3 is TGTGCCAGCACCAGCGGGGGTCCCCGCGGCGAGCAGTACTTC. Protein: CASTSGGPRGEQYF.

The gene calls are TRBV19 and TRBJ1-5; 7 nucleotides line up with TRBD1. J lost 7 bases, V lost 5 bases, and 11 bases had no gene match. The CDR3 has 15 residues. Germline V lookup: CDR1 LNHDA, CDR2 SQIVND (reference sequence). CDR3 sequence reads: CASSLRGGSRQPQHF. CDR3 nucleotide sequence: TGTGCCAGTAGTTTAAGAGGGGGCTCGAGACAGCCCCAGCATTTT.

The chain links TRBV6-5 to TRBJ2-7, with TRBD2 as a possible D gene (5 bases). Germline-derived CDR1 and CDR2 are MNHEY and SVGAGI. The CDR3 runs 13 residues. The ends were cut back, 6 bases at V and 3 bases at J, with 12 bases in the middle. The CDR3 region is CASSHRENYEQYF. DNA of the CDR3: TGTGCCAGCAGCCACCGGGAAAACTACGAGCAGTACTTC.

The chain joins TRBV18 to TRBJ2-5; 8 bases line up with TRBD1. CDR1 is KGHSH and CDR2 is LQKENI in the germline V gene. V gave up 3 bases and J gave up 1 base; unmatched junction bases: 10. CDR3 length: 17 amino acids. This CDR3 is CASSPPGGTAFQETQYF. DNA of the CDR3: TGTGCCAGCTCACCTCCAGGGGGCACCGCGTTCCAAGAGACCCAGTACTTC.

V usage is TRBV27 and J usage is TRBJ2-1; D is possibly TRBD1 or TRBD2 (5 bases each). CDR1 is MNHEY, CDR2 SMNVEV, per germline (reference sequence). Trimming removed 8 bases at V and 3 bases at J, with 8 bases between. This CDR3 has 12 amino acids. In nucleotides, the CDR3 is TGTGCCAGCTGGGACCGCTACAATGAGCAGTTCTTC. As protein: CASWDRYNEQFF.

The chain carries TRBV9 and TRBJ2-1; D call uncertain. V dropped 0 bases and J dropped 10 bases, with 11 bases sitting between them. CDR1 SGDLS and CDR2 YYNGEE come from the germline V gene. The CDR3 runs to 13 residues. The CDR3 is CASSVALTVEQFF. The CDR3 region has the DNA TGTGCCAGCAGCGTAGCCCTGACTGTAGAGCAGTTCTTC. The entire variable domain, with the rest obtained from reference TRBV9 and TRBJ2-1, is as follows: DSGVTQTPKHLITATGQRVTLRCSPRSGDLSVYWYQQSLDQGLQFLIQYYNGEERAKGNILERFSAQQFPDLHSELNLSSLELGDSALYFCASSVALTVEQFFGPGTRLTVL.

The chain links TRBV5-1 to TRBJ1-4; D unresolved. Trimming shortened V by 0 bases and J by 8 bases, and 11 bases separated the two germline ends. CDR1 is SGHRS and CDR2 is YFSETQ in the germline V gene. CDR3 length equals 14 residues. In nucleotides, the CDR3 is TGCGCCAGCAGCTTGGCGGAGGGATACGAAAAACTGTTTTTT. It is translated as CASSLAEGYEKLFF.

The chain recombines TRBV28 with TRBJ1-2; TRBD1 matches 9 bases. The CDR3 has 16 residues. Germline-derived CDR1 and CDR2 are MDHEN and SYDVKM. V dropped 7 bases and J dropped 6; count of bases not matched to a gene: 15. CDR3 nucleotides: TGTGCCAGCACCACACCGGGACAGGGTCTTTTTAATGGCTACACCTTC. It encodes CASTTPGQGLFNGYTF.

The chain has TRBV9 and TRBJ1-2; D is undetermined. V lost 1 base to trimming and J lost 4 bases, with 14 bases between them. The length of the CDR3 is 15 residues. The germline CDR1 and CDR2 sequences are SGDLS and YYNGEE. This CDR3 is CASSVRSTDPYGYTF. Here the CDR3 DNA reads TGTGCCAGCAGCGTACGGAGCACAGATCCCTATGGCTACACCTTC.

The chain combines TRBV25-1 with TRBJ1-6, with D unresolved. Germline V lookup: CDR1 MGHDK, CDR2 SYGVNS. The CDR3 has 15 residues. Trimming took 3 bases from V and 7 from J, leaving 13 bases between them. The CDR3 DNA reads TGTGCCAGCAGTGACCCCGATGTCGGAAATTCACCCCTCCACTTT. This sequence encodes CASSDPDVGNSPLHF. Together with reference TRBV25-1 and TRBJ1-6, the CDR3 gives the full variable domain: EADIYQTPRYLVIGTGKKITLECSQTMGHDKMYWYQQDPGMELHLIHYSYGVNSTEKGDLSSESTVSRIRTEHFPLTLESARPSHTSQYLCASSDPDVGNSPLHFGNGTRLTVT.

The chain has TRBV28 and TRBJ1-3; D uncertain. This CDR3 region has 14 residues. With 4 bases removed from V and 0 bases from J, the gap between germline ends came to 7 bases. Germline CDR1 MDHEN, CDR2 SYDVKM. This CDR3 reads CASSWTSSGNTIYF. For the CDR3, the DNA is TGTGCCAGCAGTTGGACTAGCTCTGGAAACACCATATATTTT. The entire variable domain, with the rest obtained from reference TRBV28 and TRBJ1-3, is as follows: DVKVTQSSRYLVKRTGEKVFLECVQDMDHENMFWYRQDPGLGLRLIYFSYDVKMKEKGDIPEGYSVSREKKERFSLILESASTNQTSMYLCASSWTSSGNTIYFGEGSWLTVV.

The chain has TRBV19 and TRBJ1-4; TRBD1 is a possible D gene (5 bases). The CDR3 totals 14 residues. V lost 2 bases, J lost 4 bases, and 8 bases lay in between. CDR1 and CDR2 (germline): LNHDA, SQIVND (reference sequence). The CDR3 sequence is CASSIRGLNEKLFF. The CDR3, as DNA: TGTGCCAGTAGTATAAGGGGCCTTAATGAAAAACTGTTTTTT. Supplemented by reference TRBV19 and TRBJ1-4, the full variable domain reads DGGITQSPKYLFRKEGQNVTLSCEQNLNHDAMYWYRQDPGQGLRLIYYSQIVNDFQKGDIAEGYSVSREKKESFPLTVTSAQKNPTAFYLCASSIRGLNEKLFFGSGTQLSVL.

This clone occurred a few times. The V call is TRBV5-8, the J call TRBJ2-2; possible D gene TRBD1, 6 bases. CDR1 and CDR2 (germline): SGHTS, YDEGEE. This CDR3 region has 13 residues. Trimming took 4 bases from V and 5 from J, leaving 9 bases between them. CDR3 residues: CASSRGQTGELFF. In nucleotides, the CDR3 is TGTGCCAGCAGCAGGGGACAAACCGGGGAGCTGTTTTTT.

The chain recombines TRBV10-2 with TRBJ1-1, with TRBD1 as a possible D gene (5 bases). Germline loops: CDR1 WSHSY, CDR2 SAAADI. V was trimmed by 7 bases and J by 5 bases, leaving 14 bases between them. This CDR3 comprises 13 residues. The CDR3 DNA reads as TGCGCCAGCAATTCTCCGGGGGTTACTGAAGCTTTCTTT. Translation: CASNSPGVTEAFF.

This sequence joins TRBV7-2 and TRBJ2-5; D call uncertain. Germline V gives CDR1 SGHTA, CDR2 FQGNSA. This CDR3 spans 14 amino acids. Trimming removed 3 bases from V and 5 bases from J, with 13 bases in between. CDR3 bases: TGTGCCAGCAGCTTTGAAAGGTTGGGGGAGACCCAGTACTTC. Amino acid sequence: CASSFERLGETQYF.

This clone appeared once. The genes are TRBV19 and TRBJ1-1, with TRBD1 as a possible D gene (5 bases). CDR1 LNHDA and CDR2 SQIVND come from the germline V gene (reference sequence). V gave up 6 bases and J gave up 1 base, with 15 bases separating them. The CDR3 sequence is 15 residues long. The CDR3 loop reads CASSPGTAANTEAFF. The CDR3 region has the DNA TGTGCCAGTAGCCCTGGGACCGCGGCGAACACTGAAGCTTTCTTT.

Written as DNA, the CDR3 is TGTGCCAGCAGCCAACTCCTTTCTAGTTTTGAGCAGTTCTTC. Translating it yields CASSQLLSSFEQFF. The rearrangement links TRBV14 to TRBJ2-1; D is undetermined. This CDR3 spans 14 amino acids. The V end lost 2 bases, the J end lost 9 bases, and 14 bases lay between the germline ends. Germline V gives CDR1 SGHDN, CDR2 FVKESK.